Presented here are 9 T cell receptor beta chains from one specimen sequenced in a study of technical replicates of blood from a few donors. Only in-frame clones appear in the TCRdb table, and some are missing; sequencing was by immunoSEQ multiplex PCR. The sample records about 61,000 clones, about 87% being singletons. The sequenced sample consisted of PBMCs. The receptors stem from a human donor in good health. Some clones in this sample may be carry-over from other donors' samples.

The rearrangement links TRBV5-1 to TRBJ2-7, with D uncertain. V was cut by 4 bases and J by 2 bases, with 16 bases left in between. Germline V gene sequence: CDR1 SGHRS, CDR2 YFSETQ. The CDR3 is made up of 15 amino acids. In nucleotides, the CDR3 is TGCGCCAGCAGCCCCCTAGAGAGGAACCCCTACGAGCAGTACTTC. Protein sequence: CASSPLERNPYEQYF. Using reference TRBV5-1 and TRBJ2-7 for the parts outside the CDR3, the full variable domain is KAGVTQTPRYLIKTRGQQVTLSCSPISGHRSVSWYQQTPGQGLQFLFEYFSETQRNKGNFPGRFSGRQFSNSRSEMNVSTLELGDSALYLCASSPLERNPYEQYFGPGTRLTVT.

J is TRBJ1-2 and V is TRBV7-9, with D uncertain. The CDR3 runs 15 residues. In germline, CDR1 is SEHNR, CDR2 FQNEAQ (reference sequence). V lost 1 base and J lost 1, with 10 bases in between. CDR3 region: CASSLEIGINYGYTF. The CDR3 DNA follows: TGTGCCAGCAGCTTAGAAATCGGGATTAACTATGGCTACACCTTC.

The J gene is TRBJ1-1, the V gene TRBV7-9; a weak D match, TRBD1 (5 bases). Germline V CDR1 and CDR2: SEHNR, FQNEAQ (reference sequence). The CDR3 spans 12 residues. The V and J ends lost 10 bases and 5 bases respectively, with 14 bases between them. CDR3 region: CATQEGKTEAFF. In DNA, the CDR3 is TGTGCCACCCAGGAGGGGAAGACTGAAGCTTTCTTT.

The chain joins TRBV4-3 to TRBJ2-1; D is perhaps TRBD1 (5 bases). The germline CDR1 and CDR2 sequences are LGHNA and YSLEER. The germline V and J ends were trimmed by 0 bases and 3 bases, with 9 bases remaining between them. The CDR3 consists of 15 residues. Here the CDR3 reads CASSQDLGVYNEQFF. The CDR3 nucleotides are TGCGCCAGCAGCCAAGATTTAGGGGTCTACAATGAGCAGTTCTTC.

This clone was counted a few times. The chain has TRBV7-9 and TRBJ1-6; D perhaps matches TRBD1 (5 bases). Per the germline V gene, CDR1 is SEHNR and CDR2 is FQNEAQ (reference sequence). The CDR3 consists of 15 residues. The V gene lost 1 base and the J gene lost 5 bases, with 9 bases spanning the gap. Written as DNA, the CDR3 is TGTGCCAGCAGCTTAGGGGGCAGCCATAATTCACCCCTCCACTTT. It translates to CASSLGGSHNSPLHF.

This clone was counted between two and nine times. The chain carries TRBV19 and TRBJ1-5; weak D call: TRBD1 (5 bases). V dropped 7 bases and J dropped 6 bases, with 10 bases sitting between them. Per germline, CDR1 LNHDA and CDR2 SQIVND (reference sequence). This CDR3 contains 12 residues. The CDR3 DNA is TGTGCCAGTACCCAGGGAATTCAGCCCCAGCATTTT. Translation: CASTQGIQPQHF.

The chain combines TRBV19 with TRBJ1-5, with 7 positions matching TRBD1. V lost 6 bases, J lost 2 bases, and 10 bases stayed unmatched. The length of the CDR3 is 16 residues. Per the germline V gene, CDR1 is LNHDA and CDR2 is SQIVND (reference sequence). CDR3 protein: CASRDQKQGRNQPQHF. CDR3 in DNA: TGTGCCAGTAGAGACCAAAAACAGGGGCGCAATCAGCCCCAGCATTTT.

The CDR3 DNA sequence: TGTGCCTCCGGGACAGGGGGCCCAGATACGCAGTATTTT. It encodes CASGTGGPDTQYF. This chain connects TRBV30 to TRBJ2-3; 12 positions agree with TRBD1. CDR1 is GTSNPN, CDR2 SVGIG, per germline (reference sequence). The V gene end was trimmed by 7 bases and the J gene end by 4 bases; junction bases not matched to a gene: 3. CDR3 length: 13 amino acids.

This chain links TRBV4-1 with TRBJ2-3; D remains unclear. The CDR3 totals 15 residues. The V gene lost 1 base and the J gene lost 3 bases, with 11 bases spanning the gap. Germline V CDR1 and CDR2: MGHRA, YSYEKL. For the CDR3, the DNA is TGCGCCAGCAGCCAAGCGCCTCTAGGTACAGATACGCAGTATTTT. It translates to CASSQAPLGTDTQYF.